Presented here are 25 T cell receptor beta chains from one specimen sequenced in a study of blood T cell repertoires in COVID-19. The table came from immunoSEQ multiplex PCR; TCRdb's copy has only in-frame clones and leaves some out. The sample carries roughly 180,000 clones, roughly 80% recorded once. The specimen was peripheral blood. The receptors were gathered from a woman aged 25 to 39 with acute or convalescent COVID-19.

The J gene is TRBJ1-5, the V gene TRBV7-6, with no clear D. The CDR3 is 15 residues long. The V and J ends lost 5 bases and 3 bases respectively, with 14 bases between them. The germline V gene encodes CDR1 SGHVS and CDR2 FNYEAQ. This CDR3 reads CASSLRAVSNQPQHF. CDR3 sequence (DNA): TGTGCCAGCAGCCTCAGAGCGGTGTCCAATCAGCCCCAGCATTTT.

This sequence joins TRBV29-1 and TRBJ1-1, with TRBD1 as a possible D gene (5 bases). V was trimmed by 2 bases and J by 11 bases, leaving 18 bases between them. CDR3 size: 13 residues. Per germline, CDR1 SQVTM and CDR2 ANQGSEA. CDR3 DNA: TGCAGCGTTGAACCCTGGACAAGAAATAGGGCTTTCTTT. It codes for CSVEPWTRNRAFF.

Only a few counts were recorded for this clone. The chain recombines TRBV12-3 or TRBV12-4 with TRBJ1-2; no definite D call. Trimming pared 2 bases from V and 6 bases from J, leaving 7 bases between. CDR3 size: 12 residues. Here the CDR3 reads CASSLSGNGYTF. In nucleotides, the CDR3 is TGTGCCAGCAGTTTATCGGGGAATGGCTACACCTTC.

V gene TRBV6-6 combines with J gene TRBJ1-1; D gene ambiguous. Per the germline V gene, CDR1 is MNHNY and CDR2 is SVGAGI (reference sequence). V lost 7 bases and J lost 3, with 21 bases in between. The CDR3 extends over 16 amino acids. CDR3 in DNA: TGTGCCAGCACCAAAAGACGGGTTTTGGCGGACACTGAAGCTTTCTTT. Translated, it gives CASTKRRVLADTEAFF.

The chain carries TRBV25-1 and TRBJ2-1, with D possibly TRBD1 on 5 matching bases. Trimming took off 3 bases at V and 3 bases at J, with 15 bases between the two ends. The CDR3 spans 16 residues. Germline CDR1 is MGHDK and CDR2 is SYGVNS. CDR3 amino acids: CASSDSFGDSYNEQFF. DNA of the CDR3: TGTGCCAGCAGTGACTCTTTCGGAGACAGCTACAATGAGCAGTTCTTC.

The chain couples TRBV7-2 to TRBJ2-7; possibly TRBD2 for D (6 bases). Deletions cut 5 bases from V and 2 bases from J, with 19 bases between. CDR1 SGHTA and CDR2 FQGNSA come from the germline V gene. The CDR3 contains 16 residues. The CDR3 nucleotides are TGTGCCAGCAGCCAGGAGGAGGGAGGAGCTCCCTACGAGCAGTACTTC. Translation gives CASSQEEGGAPYEQYF. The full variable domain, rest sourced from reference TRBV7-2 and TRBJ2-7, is GAGVSQSPSNKVTEKGKDVELRCDPISGHTALYWYRQSLGQGLEFLIYFQGNSAPDKSGLPSDRFSAERTGGSVSTLTIQRTQQEDSAVYLCASSQEEGGAPYEQYFGPGTRLTVT.

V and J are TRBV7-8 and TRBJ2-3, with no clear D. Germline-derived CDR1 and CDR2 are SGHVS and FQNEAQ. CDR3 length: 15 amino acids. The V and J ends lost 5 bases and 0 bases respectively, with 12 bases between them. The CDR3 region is CASSPPTPSTDTQYF. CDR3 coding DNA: TGTGCCAGCAGCCCACCGACACCTAGCACAGATACGCAGTATTTT.

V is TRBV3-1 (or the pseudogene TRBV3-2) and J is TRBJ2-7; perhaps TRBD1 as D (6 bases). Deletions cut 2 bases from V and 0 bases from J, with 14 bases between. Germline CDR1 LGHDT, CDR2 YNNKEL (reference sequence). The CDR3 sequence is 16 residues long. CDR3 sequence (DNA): TGTGCCAGCAGCCAAAACGCGGCAGGGGTCTCCTACGAGCAGTACTTC. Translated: CASSQNAAGVSYEQYF.

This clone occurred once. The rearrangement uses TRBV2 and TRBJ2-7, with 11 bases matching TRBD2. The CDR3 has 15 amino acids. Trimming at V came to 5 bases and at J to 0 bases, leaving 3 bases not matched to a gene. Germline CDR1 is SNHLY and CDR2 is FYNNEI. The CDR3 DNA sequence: TGTGCCAGCAGTTGGACTAGCGGGTTCTCCTACGAGCAGTACTTC. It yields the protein CASSWTSGFSYEQYF.

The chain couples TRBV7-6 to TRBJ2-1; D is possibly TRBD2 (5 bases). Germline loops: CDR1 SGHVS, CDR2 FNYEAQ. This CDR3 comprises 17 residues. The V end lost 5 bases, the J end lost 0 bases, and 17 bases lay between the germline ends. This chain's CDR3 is CASSRDLADDSYNEQFF. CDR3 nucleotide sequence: TGTGCCAGCAGCCGAGACCTAGCAGATGACTCCTACAATGAGCAGTTCTTC.

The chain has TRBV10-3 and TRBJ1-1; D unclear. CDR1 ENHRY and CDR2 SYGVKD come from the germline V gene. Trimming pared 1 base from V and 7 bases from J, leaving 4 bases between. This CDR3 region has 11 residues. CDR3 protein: CAISEFGEAFF. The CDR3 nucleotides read TGTGCCATCAGTGAGTTCGGTGAAGCTTTCTTT.

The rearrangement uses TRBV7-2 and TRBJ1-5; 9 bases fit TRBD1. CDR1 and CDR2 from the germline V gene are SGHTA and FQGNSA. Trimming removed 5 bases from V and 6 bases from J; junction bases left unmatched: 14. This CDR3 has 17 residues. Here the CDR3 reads CASSIGTGRNVGQPQHF. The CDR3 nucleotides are TGTGCCAGCAGCATCGGGACAGGGCGGAATGTGGGTCAGCCCCAGCATTTT.

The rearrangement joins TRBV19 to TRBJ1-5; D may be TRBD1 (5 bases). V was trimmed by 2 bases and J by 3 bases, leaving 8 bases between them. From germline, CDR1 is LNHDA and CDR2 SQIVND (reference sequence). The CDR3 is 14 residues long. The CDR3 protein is CASSIWGNNQPQHF. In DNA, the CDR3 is TGTGCCAGTAGTATATGGGGCAACAATCAGCCCCAGCATTTT.

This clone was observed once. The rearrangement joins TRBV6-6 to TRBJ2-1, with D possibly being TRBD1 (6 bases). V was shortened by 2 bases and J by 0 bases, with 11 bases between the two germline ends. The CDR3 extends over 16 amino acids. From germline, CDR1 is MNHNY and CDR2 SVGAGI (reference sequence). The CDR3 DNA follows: TGTGCCAGCAGTTACCGAGGACAGTCCTCCTACAATGAGCAGTTCTTC. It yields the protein CASSYRGQSSYNEQFF.

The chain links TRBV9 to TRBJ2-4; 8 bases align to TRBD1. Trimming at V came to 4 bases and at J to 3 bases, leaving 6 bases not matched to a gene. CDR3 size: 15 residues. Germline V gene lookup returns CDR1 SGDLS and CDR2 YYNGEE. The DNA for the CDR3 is TGTGCCAGCAGCTCGACAGGGGTGGGCAAAAACATTCAGTACTTC. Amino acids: CASSSTGVGKNIQYF.

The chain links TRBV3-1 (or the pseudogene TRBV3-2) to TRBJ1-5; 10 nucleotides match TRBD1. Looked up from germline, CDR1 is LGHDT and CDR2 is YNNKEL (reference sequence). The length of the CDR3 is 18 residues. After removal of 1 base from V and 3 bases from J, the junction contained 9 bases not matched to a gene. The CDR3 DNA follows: TGTGCCAGCAGCCAAGCCCGGGACAGGGGATTAAACAATCAGCCCCAGCATTTT. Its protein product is CASSQARDRGLNNQPQHF.

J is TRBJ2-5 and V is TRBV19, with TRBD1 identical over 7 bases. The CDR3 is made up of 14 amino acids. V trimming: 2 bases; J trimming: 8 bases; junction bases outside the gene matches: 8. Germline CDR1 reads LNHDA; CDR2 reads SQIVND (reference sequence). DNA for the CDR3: TGTGCCAGTAGTATACGGACAGGCCAAGTTACCCAGTACTTC. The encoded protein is CASSIRTGQVTQYF. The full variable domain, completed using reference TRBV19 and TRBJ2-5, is DGGITQSPKYLFRKEGQNVTLSCEQNLNHDAMYWYRQDPGQGLRLIYYSQIVNDFQKGDIAEGYSVSREKKESFPLTVTSAQKNPTAFYLCASSIRTGQVTQYFGPGTRLLVL.

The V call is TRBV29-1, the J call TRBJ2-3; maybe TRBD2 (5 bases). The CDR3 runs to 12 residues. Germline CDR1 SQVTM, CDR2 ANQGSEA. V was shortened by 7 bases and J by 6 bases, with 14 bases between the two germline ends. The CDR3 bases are TGCAGCGCCCGAAGTCCGGGGGATACGCAGTATTTT. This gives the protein CSARSPGDTQYF.

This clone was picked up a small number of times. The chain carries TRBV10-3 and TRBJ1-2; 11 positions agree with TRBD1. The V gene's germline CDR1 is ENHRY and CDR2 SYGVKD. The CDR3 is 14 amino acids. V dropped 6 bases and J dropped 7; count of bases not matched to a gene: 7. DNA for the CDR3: TGTGCCATCAGCCCTGGGACAGGGGGTGGTGGCTACACCTTC. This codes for CAISPGTGGGGYTF.

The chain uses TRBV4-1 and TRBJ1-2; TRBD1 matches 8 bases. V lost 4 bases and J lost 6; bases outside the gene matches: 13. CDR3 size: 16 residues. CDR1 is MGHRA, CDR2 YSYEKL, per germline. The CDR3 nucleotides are TGCGCCAGCAGCCCCCAAACTTCGGGGACAGGCCATGGCTACACCTTC. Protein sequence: CASSPQTSGTGHGYTF.

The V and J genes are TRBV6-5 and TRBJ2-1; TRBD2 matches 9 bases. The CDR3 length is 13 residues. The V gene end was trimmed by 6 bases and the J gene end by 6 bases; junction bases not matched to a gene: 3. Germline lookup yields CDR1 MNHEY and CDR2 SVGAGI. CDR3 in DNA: TGTGCCAGCAGATTGGGACTAGCCAATGAGCAGTTCTTC. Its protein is CASRLGLANEQFF.

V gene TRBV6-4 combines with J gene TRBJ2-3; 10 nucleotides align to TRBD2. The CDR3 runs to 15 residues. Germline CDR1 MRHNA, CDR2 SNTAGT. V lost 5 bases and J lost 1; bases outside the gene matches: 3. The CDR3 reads CASSRAGGGTDTQYF. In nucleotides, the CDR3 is TGTGCCAGCAGTCGAGCGGGGGGGGGCACAGATACGCAGTATTTT.

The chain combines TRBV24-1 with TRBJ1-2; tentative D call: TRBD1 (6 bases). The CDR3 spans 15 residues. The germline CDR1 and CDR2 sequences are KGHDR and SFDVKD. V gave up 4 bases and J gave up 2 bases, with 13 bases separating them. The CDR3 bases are TGTGCCACCAGTGACCCGCCTACAGGGAACTATGGCTACACCTTC. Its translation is CATSDPPTGNYGYTF.

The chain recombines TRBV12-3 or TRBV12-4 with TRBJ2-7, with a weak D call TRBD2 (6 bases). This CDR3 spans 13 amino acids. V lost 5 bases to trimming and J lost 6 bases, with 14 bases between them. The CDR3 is CASSPGGMIEQYF. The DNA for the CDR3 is TGTGCCAGCAGTCCTGGGGGGATGATCGAGCAGTACTTC.

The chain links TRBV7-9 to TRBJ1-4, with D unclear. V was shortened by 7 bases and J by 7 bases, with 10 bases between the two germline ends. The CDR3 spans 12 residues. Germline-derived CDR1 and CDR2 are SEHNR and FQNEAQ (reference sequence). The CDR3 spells CASTSGVEKLFF. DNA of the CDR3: TGTGCCAGCACCTCCGGGGTTGAAAAACTGTTTTTT.